What follows are 32 T cell receptor beta chains derived from one specimen sequenced in a study of OX40 agonist ivuxolimab in advanced cancers. Libraries were prepared by immunoSEQ multiplex PCR; TCRdb keeps only in-frame clonotypes and omits some of them. The sample consists of over 55,000 clones, roughly 89% of them appearing once. Material: CD4+ or CD8+ T cells sorted from blood, obtained in a trial of the OX40 agonist ivuxolimab. The source is an adult with an advanced solid tumor such as melanoma, head and neck, liver or kidney cancer.

This clone was found once. The chain joins TRBV7-2 to TRBJ2-4; 10 positions agree with TRBD1. This CDR3 contains 14 residues. The J segment lost 6 bases and the V segment lost 5 bases, leaving 4 bases of the junction unmatched. Germline values: CDR1 SGHTA, CDR2 FQGNSA. The CDR3 DNA reads as TGTGCCAGCAGCGTCTGGGACAGGGGAAACATTCAGTACTTC. Protein: CASSVWDRGNIQYF.

V usage is TRBV6-6 and J usage is TRBJ2-4, with 7 positions matching TRBD1. V lost 10 bases and J lost 7; bases outside the gene matches: 10. This CDR3 has 13 amino acids. The germline gives CDR1 MNHNY, CDR2 SVGAGI (reference sequence). The CDR3 bases are TGTGCCATCGGTACACAGGGGTTGAACATTCAGTACTTC. Its protein product is CAIGTQGLNIQYF.

This clone was found a few times. In nucleotides, the CDR3 is TGTGCCAGCAGTTTAGCGGGGGTACGCAATCAGCCCCAGCATTTT. Translating gives CASSLAGVRNQPQHF. The chain has TRBV28 and TRBJ1-5; maybe TRBD1 (5 bases). This CDR3 spans 15 amino acids. Trimming stripped 2 bases from V and 2 bases from J, with 10 bases between. CDR1 MDHEN and CDR2 SYDVKM come from the germline V gene.

This sequence joins TRBV6-6 and TRBJ2-7, with 9 bases lining up with TRBD2. With 4 bases clipped from V and 5 bases from J, the junction kept 9 bases outside the gene matches. CDR1 and CDR2 from the germline V gene are MNHNY and SVGAGI (reference sequence). This CDR3 contains 15 residues. CDR3 protein: CASSSSTSGRHEQYF. The CDR3 DNA reads TGTGCCAGCAGTTCATCGACTAGCGGTCGCCACGAGCAGTACTTC.

As regards this clone: A junction end diverges from the germline sequence, so it may reflect a read error. The chain joins TRBV7-9 to TRBJ2-7, with a possible D match to TRBD1 (6 bases). CDR1 SEHNR and CDR2 FQNEAQ come from the germline V gene (reference sequence). This CDR3 comprises 13 residues. CDR3 sequence: CASSLGNRQVGNF. DNA for the CDR3: TGTGCCAGCAGCTTAGGGAACAGACAGGTCGGGAACTTC. The complete variable domain, with remaining parts taken from reference TRBV7-9 and TRBJ2-7, reads DTGVSQNPRHKITKRGQNVTFRCDPISEHNRLYWYRQTLGQGPEFLTYFQNEAQLEKSRLLSDRFSAERPKGSFSTLEIQRTEQGDSAMYLCASSLGNRQVGNFGPGTRLTVT.

CDR3 protein: CASSQRGLAGGSTDTQYF. In nucleotides, the CDR3 is TGTGCCAGCAGCCAAAGGGGGCTAGCGGGGGGTAGCACAGATACGCAGTATTTT. The V gene is TRBV4-2, the J gene TRBJ2-3, with TRBD2 matching 11 bases. Losses at the gene ends were 2 bases for V and 0 bases for J; bases not matched to a gene: 7. Germline CDR1 is LGHNA and CDR2 is YNFKEQ. CDR3 length: 18 amino acids.

The V call is TRBV28, the J call TRBJ1-1; TRBD1 might be the D (5 bases). Trimming shortened V by 7 bases and J by 11 bases, and 20 bases separated the two germline ends. Germline-derived CDR1 and CDR2 are MDHEN and SYDVKM. The CDR3 sequence is 13 residues long. The CDR3 region is CASILAQGGGAFF. CDR3 nucleotide sequence: TGTGCCAGCATCTTAGCTCAGGGTGGAGGGGCTTTCTTT.

V usage is TRBV25-1 and J usage is TRBJ2-1; 9 bases map to TRBD2. Germline V lookup: CDR1 MGHDK, CDR2 SYGVNS. With 6 bases clipped from V and 10 bases from J, the junction kept 13 bases outside the gene matches. CDR3 size: 15 residues. CDR3 protein: CASRRSGGTKVEQFF. CDR3 DNA sequence: TGTGCCAGCAGGAGAAGCGGGGGGACCAAGGTGGAGCAGTTCTTC.

The gene calls are TRBV2 and TRBJ2-2; D perhaps matches TRBD1 (6 bases). CDR3 size: 16 residues. The V end lost 5 bases, the J end lost 7 bases, and 20 bases lay between the germline ends. Per germline, CDR1 SNHLY and CDR2 FYNNEI. The CDR3 region is CASSIMKAGAIGELFF. CDR3 in DNA: TGTGCCAGCAGTATAATGAAGGCAGGGGCAATCGGGGAGCTGTTTTTT.

V and J are TRBV21-1 and TRBJ1-2. TRBV21-1 is given as a pseudogene. CDR3 size: 18 residues. DNA of the CDR3: TGTGCCAGCAGCAAAACGCTCCGGGAGGCAGGGTGTAACTATGGCTACACCTTC. It is translated as CASSKTLREAGCNYGYTF.

The CDR3 loop reads CASSIGQVGTDTQYF. The DNA of the CDR3 is TGTGCCAGTAGCATTGGACAGGTGGGCACAGATACGCAGTATTTT. V is TRBV19 and J is TRBJ2-3; the match to TRBD1 covers 7 bases. Germline values: CDR1 LNHDA, CDR2 SQIVND (reference sequence). The trim removed 6 bases at V and 1 base at J, leaving 7 bases unmatched. CDR3 length: 15 amino acids.

The chain is built from TRBV19 and TRBJ1-4; D is unclear. The CDR3 runs 13 residues. Per the germline V gene, CDR1 is LNHDA and CDR2 is SQIVND (reference sequence). Trimming left V 8 bases short and J 7 bases short, with 14 bases between. The CDR3 nucleotides are TGTGCCAGTGCTACCCCGGGCCGTGAAAAACTGTTTTTT. Its translation: CASATPGREKLFF.

The chain uses TRBV5-1 and TRBJ2-3; no clear D. This CDR3 contains 14 residues. Trimming left V 1 base short and J 2 bases short, with 8 bases between. The germline CDR1 and CDR2 sequences are SGHRS and YFSETQ. The CDR3 DNA follows: TGCGCCAGCAGCTTGACAGAGCTCACAGATACGCAGTATTTT. Its protein is CASSLTELTDTQYF.

The rearrangement joins TRBV11-2 to TRBJ2-3; a possible D gene is TRBD2 (5 bases). This CDR3 has 16 amino acids. With 5 bases removed from V and 4 bases from J, the gap between germline ends came to 19 bases. Looked up from germline, CDR1 is SGHAT and CDR2 is FQNNGV. CDR3 nucleotide sequence: TGTGCCAGCAGCCCCGTTGCGGCCCGGGGTTCAGATACGCAGTATTTT. Encoded protein: CASSPVAARGSDTQYF.

This clone showed up just a few times. V and J are TRBV5-4 and TRBJ2-7, with 11 bases that match TRBD1. Per germline, CDR1 SGHNT and CDR2 YYREEE (reference sequence). The CDR3 consists of 14 residues. Trimming cost V 4 bases and J 7 bases; bases outside gene matches: 7. CDR3 protein: CASSRTGGWEEQYF. In nucleotides, the CDR3 is TGTGCCAGCAGCCGGACAGGGGGCTGGGAAGAGCAGTACTTC. The variable domain in full, completed from reference TRBV5-4 and TRBJ2-7, reads ETGVTQSPTHLIKTRGQQVTLRCSSQSGHNTVSWYQQALGQGPQFIFQYYREEENGRGNFPPRFSGLQFPNYSSELNVNALELDDSALYLCASSRTGGWEEQYFGPGTRLTVT.

CDR3 coding DNA: TGTGCCAGTAGAAGATCAACAGATAGCTCCTACGAGCAGTACTTC. Amino acid sequence: CASRRSTDSSYEQYF. This sequence joins TRBV19 and TRBJ2-7; D is unclear. V lost 6 bases to trimming and J lost 0 bases, with 15 bases between them. This CDR3 has 15 amino acids. Germline loops: CDR1 LNHDA, CDR2 SQIVND (reference sequence). Full variable domain (missing parts from reference TRBV19 and TRBJ2-7): DGGITQSPKYLFRKEGQNVTLSCEQNLNHDAMYWYRQDPGQGLRLIYYSQIVNDFQKGDIAEGYSVSREKKESFPLTVTSAQKNPTAFYLCASRRSTDSSYEQYFGPGTRLTVT.

The V and J genes are TRBV5-1 and TRBJ2-1, with 8 bases identical to TRBD1. CDR1 is SGHRS and CDR2 is YFSETQ in the germline V gene. The junction had 13 bases not matched to a gene; V was cut back by 4 bases and J by 4 bases. This CDR3 region has 17 residues. In nucleotides, the CDR3 is TGCGCCAGCAGCAAGGGGTCCACCGGGACAGGATACAATGAGCAGTTCTTC. Its translation is CASSKGSTGTGYNEQFF.

The chain uses TRBV2 and TRBJ2-3; the D call may be TRBD1 or TRBD2 (7 bases each). The V end was cut by 6 bases, the J end by 5 bases, with 24 bases between. The CDR3 has 17 residues. CDR1 is SNHLY, CDR2 FYNNEI, per germline. CDR3 coding DNA: TGTGCCAGCAGCCCCGGGGAGGGGACAGCTTTTTTAGATACGCAGTATTTT. Translated: CASSPGEGTAFLDTQYF.

This chain connects TRBV5-8 to TRBJ2-7, with 14 bases fitting TRBD2. The CDR3 is 16 residues long. V shed 4 bases and J 6 bases; nucleotides not matched to a gene: 9. From germline, CDR1 is SGHTS and CDR2 YDEGEE. CDR3 coding DNA: TGTGCCAGCAGCCAACCCCGGACTAGCGGGGGGCGCGAGCAGTACTTC. This translates into CASSQPRTSGGREQYF.

The chain combines TRBV19 with TRBJ1-5, with D uncertain. This CDR3 contains 13 residues. Germline loops: CDR1 LNHDA, CDR2 SQIVND (reference sequence). V was cut by 5 bases and J by 4 bases, with 9 bases left in between. CDR3 loop: CASSQAANQPQHF. CDR3 sequence (DNA): TGTGCCAGTAGTCAGGCAGCTAATCAGCCCCAGCATTTT.

This clone showed up just a few times. The chain is built from TRBV7-8 and TRBJ2-7; TRBD2 might be the D (6 bases). The ends were cut back, 1 base at V and 2 bases at J, with 18 bases in the middle. This CDR3 has 17 amino acids. Looked up from germline, CDR1 is SGHVS and CDR2 is FQNEAQ. In DNA form, the CDR3 reads TGTGCCAGCAGCTTAGAAATCGGGCGGGGCTCAGCCTACGAGCAGTACTTC. Amino acid sequence: CASSLEIGRGSAYEQYF.

To note about this clone: A much larger clone lies one base from this, so it may be a read error. This chain uses TRBV11-2 with TRBJ1-1; 7 bases match TRBD1. This CDR3 contains 14 residues. Germline V CDR1 and CDR2: SGHAT, FQNNGV. Trimming at V came to 3 bases and at J to 0 bases, leaving 1 base not matched to a gene. CDR3 region: CASSLDRMNTEAFF. The CDR3 nucleotides are TGTGCCAGCAGCTTGGACAGGATGAACACTGAAGCTTTCTTT.

This chain connects TRBV7-8 to TRBJ1-1; 7 bases agree with TRBD1. Germline values: CDR1 SGHVS, CDR2 FQNEAQ. The length of the CDR3 is 14 residues. The trim removed 5 bases at V and 0 bases at J, leaving 3 bases unmatched. CDR3 nucleotides: TGTGCCAGCAGCCTAGGGACAGTGAACACTGAAGCTTTCTTT. Protein sequence: CASSLGTVNTEAFF.

The rearrangement links TRBV10-3 to TRBJ1-5; D not resolved. V was pared by 3 bases and J by 4 bases, with 13 bases between. The germline V gene encodes CDR1 ENHRY and CDR2 SYGVKD. CDR3 length: 15 residues. CDR3 in DNA: TGTGCCATCAGTGATGGCGGACGGTCTAATCAGCCCCAGCATTTT. Encoded protein: CAISDGGRSNQPQHF.

V is TRBV29-1 and J is TRBJ2-2, with 10 positions matching TRBD2. With V trimmed by 5 bases and J by 3 bases, 3 bases remained unmatched. Looked up from germline, CDR1 is SQVTM and CDR2 is ANQGSEA. This CDR3 has 14 amino acids. The CDR3 nucleotides are TGCAGCGTTCAAGCGGGAGGGGACACCGGGGAGCTGTTTTTT. Translation: CSVQAGGDTGELFF.

The V call is TRBV10-3, the J call TRBJ1-4; TRBD1 matches at 7 bases. The CDR3 contains 14 residues. From germline, CDR1 is ENHRY and CDR2 SYGVKD. V trimming: 9 bases; J trimming: 2 bases; junction bases outside the gene matches: 6. The CDR3 DNA reads as TGTGCCATAGGGGGCCTGGCTACTAATGAAAAACTGTTTTTT. It codes for CAIGGLATNEKLFF.

The CDR3 sequence is CASSLTPSAGTGNTIYF. The CDR3 nucleotides are TGTGCCAGCAGCCTCACCCCCAGTGCGGGTACTGGAAACACCATATATTTT. The chain couples TRBV4-2 to TRBJ1-3; D gene uncertain. Germline V gene lookup returns CDR1 LGHNA and CDR2 YNFKEQ. This CDR3 region has 17 residues. Trimming cost V 4 bases and J 2 bases, with 18 bases left between them.

The J gene is TRBJ2-5, the V gene TRBV5-1; D not certain. V was clipped by 1 base and J by 2 bases, with 12 bases between them. Germline V gives CDR1 SGHRS, CDR2 YFSETQ. The CDR3 is 15 residues long. The DNA of the CDR3 is TGCGCCAGCAGCTTGTCGTCGTCAGGACAAGAGACCCAGTACTTC. Encoded protein: CASSLSSSGQETQYF.

The CDR3 DNA follows: TGTGCCAGCAGCCTATCGGACGGAAACACCATATATTTT. Amino acids: CASSLSDGNTIYF. The chain employs TRBV7-9 and TRBJ1-3; D is unresolved. The CDR3 extends over 13 amino acids. Trimming cost V 5 bases and J 4 bases, with 9 bases left between them. CDR1 and CDR2 from the germline V gene are SEHNR and FQNEAQ (reference sequence).

This rearrangement joins TRBV14 to TRBJ1-2; no firm D call. V was pared by 1 base and J by 2 bases, with 14 bases between. The CDR3 spans 16 residues. CDR1 is SGHDN and CDR2 is FVKESK in the germline V gene. CDR3 coding DNA: TGTGCCAGCAGCCAAGGGGTACCGGGCCACAACTATGGCTACACCTTC. Translated: CASSQGVPGHNYGYTF. The entire variable domain, with the rest obtained from reference TRBV14 and TRBJ1-2, is as follows: EAGVTQFPSHSVIEKGQTVTLRCDPISGHDNLYWYRRVMGKEIKFLLHFVKESKQDESGMPNNRFLAERTGGTYSTLKVQPAELEDSGVYFCASSQGVPGHNYGYTFGSGTRLTVV.

The genes are TRBV6-6 and TRBJ1-2; tentatively, D is TRBD1 (5 bases). The V gene's germline CDR1 is MNHNY and CDR2 SVGAGI (reference sequence). This CDR3 has 14 amino acids. V shed 7 bases and J shed 3 bases, with 15 bases lying between them. CDR3 protein: CASTIGRGYYGYTF. The CDR3 bases are TGTGCCAGCACCATAGGGCGGGGCTACTATGGCTACACCTTC.

The J gene is TRBJ2-5, the V gene TRBV10-3, with 7 nucleotides matching TRBD2. The CDR3 length is 17 residues. Unmatched junction bases numbered 9, after V lost 0 bases and J lost 2 bases. CDR1 and CDR2 (germline): ENHRY, SYGVKD. The CDR3 region has the DNA TGTGCCATCAGTGAGTCGTTCAGCACGGGGGGTCAAGAGACCCAGTACTTC. Amino acids: CAISESFSTGGQETQYF.